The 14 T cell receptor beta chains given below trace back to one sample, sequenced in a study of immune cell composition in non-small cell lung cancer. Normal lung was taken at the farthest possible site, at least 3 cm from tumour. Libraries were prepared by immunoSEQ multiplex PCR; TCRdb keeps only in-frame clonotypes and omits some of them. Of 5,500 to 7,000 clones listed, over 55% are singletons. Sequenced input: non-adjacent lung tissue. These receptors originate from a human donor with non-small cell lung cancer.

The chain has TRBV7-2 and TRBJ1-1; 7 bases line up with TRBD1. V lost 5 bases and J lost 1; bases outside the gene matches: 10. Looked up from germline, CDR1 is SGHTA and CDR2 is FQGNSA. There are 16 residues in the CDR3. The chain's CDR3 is CASSPRMGTANTEAFF. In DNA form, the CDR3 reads TGTGCCAGCAGCCCGCGAATGGGGACAGCGAACACTGAAGCTTTCTTT.

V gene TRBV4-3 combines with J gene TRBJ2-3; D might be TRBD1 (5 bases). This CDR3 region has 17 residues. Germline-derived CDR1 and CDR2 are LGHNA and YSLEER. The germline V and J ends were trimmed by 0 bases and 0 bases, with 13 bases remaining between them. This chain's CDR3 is CASSQEGRALSTDTQYF. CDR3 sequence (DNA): TGCGCCAGCAGCCAAGAAGGCAGGGCCCTTAGCACAGATACGCAGTATTTT.

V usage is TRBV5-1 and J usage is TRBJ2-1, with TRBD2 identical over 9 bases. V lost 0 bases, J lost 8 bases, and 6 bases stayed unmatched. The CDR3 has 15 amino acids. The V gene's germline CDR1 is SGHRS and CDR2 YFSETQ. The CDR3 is CASSLGLADLYEQFF. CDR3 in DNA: TGCGCCAGCAGCTTGGGACTAGCGGATCTCTATGAGCAGTTCTTC.

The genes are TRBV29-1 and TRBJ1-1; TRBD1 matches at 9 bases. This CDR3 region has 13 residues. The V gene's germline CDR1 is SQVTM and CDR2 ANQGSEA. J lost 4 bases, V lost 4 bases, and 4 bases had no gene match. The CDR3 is CSVVVDRGTEAFF. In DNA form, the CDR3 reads TGCAGCGTTGTGGTGGACAGGGGCACTGAAGCTTTCTTT.

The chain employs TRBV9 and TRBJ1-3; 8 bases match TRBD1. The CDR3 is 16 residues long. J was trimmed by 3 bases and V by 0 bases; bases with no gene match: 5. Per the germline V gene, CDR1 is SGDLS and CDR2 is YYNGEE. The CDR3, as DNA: TGTGCCAGCAGCGTAGGACAGGGGCGGTATGGAAACACCATATATTTT. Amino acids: CASSVGQGRYGNTIYF.

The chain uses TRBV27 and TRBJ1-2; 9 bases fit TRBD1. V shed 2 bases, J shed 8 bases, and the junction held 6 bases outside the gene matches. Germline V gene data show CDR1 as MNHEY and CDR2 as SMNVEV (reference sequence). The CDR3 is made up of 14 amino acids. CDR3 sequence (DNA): TGTGCCAGCAGTTTAGACGACAGGGGGAGAGGCTACACCTTC. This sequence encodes CASSLDDRGRGYTF.

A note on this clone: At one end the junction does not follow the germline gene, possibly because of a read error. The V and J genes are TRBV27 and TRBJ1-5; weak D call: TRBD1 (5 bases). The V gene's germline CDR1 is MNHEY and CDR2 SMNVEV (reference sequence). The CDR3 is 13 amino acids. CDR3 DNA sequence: TGTGCCAGCAGCTTATCGGGGGGTCAGCCCCAGCATTTT. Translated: CASSLSGGQPQHF.

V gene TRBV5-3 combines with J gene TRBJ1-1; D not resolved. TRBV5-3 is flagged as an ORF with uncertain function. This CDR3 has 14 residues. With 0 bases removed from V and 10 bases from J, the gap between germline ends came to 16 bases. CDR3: CARSLGGPPEGAFF. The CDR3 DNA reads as TGTGCCAGAAGCTTGGGAGGGCCCCCCGAGGGAGCTTTCTTT.

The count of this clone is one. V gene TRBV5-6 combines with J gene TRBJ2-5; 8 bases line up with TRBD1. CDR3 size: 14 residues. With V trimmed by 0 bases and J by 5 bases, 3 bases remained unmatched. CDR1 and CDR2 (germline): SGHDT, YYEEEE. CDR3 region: CASSLGTGRETQYF. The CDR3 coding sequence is TGTGCCAGCAGCTTGGGGACAGGGAGGGAGACCCAGTACTTC.

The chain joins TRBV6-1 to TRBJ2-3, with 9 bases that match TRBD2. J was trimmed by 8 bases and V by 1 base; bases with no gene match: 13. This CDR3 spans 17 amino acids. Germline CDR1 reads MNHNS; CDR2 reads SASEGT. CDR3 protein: CASSEVGGGAPLVTQYF. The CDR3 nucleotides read TGTGCCAGCAGTGAAGTTGGCGGGGGGGCCCCGCTTGTTACGCAGTATTTT.

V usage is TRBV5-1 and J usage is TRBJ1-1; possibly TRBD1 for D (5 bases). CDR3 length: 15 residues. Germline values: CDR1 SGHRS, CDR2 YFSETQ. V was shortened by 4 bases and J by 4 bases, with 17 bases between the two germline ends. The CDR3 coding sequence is TGCGCCAGCAGCGAATCAGGGCTGTCGGGCACTGAAGCTTTCTTT. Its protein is CASSESGLSGTEAFF.

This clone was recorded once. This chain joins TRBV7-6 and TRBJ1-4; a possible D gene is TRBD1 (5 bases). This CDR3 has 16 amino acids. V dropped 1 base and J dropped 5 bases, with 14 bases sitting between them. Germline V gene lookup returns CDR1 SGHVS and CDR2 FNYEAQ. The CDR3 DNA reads TGTGCCAGCAGCTTAGGGTGGGCAGGGCGCAATGAAAAACTGTTTTTT. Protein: CASSLGWAGRNEKLFF.

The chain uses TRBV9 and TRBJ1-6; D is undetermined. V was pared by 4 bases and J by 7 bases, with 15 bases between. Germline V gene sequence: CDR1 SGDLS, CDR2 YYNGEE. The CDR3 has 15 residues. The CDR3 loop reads CASSQSSVQNSPLHF. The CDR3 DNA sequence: TGTGCCAGCAGCCAGTCGTCAGTACAGAATTCACCCCTCCACTTT. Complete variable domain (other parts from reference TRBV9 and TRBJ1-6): DSGVTQTPKHLITATGQRVTLRCSPRSGDLSVYWYQQSLDQGLQFLIQYYNGEERAKGNILERFSAQQFPDLHSELNLSSLELGDSALYFCASSQSSVQNSPLHFGNGTRLTVT.

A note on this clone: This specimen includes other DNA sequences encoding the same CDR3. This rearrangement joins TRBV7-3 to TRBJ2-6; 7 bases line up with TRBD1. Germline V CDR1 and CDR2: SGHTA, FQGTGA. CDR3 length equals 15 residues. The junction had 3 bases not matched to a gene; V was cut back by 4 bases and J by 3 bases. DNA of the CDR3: TGTGCCAGCAGCTCCGACAGGGATGGGGCCAACGTCCTGACTTTC. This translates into CASSSDRDGANVLTF.